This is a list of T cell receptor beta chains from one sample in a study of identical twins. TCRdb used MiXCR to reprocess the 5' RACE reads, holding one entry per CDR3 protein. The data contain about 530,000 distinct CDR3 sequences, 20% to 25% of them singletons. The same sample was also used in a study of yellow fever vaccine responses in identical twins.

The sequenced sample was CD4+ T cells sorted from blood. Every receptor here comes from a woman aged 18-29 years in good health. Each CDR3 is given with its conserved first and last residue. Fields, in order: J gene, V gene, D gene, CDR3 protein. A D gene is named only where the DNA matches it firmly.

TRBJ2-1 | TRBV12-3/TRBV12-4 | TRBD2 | CASSFSGDYNEQFF
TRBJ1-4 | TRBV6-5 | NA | CASSYSIGGTNEKLFF
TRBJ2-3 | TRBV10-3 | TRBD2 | CAISEFERGMSTDTQYF
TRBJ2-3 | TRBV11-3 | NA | CASSSYLTGRLPDTQYF
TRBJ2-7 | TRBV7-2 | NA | CASSLTDWQDASYEQYF
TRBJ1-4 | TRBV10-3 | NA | CAISSLRDATNEKLFF
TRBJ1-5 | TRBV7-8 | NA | CASSLVVGYDNQPQHF
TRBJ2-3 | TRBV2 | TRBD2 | CASSAEREGRDTQYF
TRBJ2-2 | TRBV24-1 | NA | CASSPSDFANTGELFF
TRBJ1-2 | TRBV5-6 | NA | CASSFGGVYTF
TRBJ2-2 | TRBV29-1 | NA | CSVGKGRNTGELFF
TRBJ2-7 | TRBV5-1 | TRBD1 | CASSDPDRRAYEQYF
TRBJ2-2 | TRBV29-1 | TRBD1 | CSVLDRVVSTGELFF
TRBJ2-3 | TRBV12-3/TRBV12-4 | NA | CANMVRGVDTQYF
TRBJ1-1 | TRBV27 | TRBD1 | CASSFQLQGAEAFF
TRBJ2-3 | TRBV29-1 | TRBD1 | CSVVVLQGAEGTDTQYF
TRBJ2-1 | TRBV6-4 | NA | CATTRRPLGGSSYNEQFF
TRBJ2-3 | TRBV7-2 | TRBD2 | CASSGFVAGVVDTQYF
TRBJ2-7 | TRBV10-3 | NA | CAISESTYEQYF
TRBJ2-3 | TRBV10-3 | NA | CAISESPVGRGTDTQYF
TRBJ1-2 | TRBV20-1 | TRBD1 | CSAADRVDGYTF
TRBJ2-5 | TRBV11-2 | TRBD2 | CASSLGTSGEPETQYF
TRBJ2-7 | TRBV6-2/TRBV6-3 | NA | CASSRVEAQYF
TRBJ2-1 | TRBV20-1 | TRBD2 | CSASKRGVYNEQFF
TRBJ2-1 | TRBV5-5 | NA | CASRLTPRGVSYNEQFF
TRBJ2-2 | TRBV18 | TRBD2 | CASSPPALAGYTGELFF
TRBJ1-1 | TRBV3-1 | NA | CASSQGNRVGTEAFF
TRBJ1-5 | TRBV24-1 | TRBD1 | CATSESGGNQPQHF
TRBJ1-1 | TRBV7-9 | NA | CASSRERETEAFF
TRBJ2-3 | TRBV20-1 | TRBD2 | CSAVPGLGADTQYF
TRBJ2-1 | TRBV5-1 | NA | CASRYRDEQFF
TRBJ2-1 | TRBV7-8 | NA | CASSLGARLNEQFF
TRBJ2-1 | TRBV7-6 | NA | CASSLEGSGTYNEQFF
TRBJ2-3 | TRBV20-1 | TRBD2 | CSPLTSGDAGLYF
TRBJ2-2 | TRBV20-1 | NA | CSARSSWDTGELFF
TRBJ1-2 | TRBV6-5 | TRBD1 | CASSNDRVSGGYGYTF
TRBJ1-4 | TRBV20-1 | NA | CSARVNGQSFATNEKLFF
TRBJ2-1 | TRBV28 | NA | CASSPPTRSSYNEQFF
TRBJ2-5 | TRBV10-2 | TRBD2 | CASSEAGLGIGTQYF
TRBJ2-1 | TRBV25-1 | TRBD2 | CASVSGLASNEQFF
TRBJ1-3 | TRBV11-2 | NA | CASSLSPLTAGGNTIYF
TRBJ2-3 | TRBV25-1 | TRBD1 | CASSGNRGPTGLDTQYF
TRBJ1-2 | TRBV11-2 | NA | CASSLVDNYGYTF
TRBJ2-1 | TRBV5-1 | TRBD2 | CASSLGGREDEQFF
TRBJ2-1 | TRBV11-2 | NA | CASSSVPSPPREQFF